This TCR beta chain was recovered during a study of blood T cell repertoires in COVID-19. How the authors handled the data: Amplification of reference gene primers provided the estimated nucleated cell counts. Method: immunoSEQ multiplex PCR; TCRdb's copy keeps in-frame clones and lacks some. The V and J calls and clone size come from that table; D and trimming were worked out from the DNA. Among 130,000 to 150,000 clones listed, more than 70% were seen once. Material for sequencing was peripheral blood. This sequence originates from a man aged 55 to 70 with active or convalescent COVID-19.

The CDR3 is CASSLGGLANEQFF. CDR3 DNA: TGTGCCAGCAGCTTAGGGGGACTAGCCAATGAGCAGTTCTTC. The chain joins TRBV7-2 to TRBJ2-1; 9 bases align to TRBD2. The germline V gene has CDR1 SGHTA and CDR2 FQGNSA. V gave up 1 base and J gave up 6 bases; unmatched junction bases: 1. The CDR3 consists of 14 residues. The full variable domain, with the rest looked up from reference TRBV7-2 and TRBJ2-1, is GAGVSQSPSNKVTEKGKDVELRCDPISGHTALYWYRQSLGQGLEFLIYFQGNSAPDKSGLPSDRFSAERTGGSVSTLTIQRTQQEDSAVYLCASSLGGLANEQFFGPGTRLTVL.